This T cell receptor (beta chain) appears in the sequencing data of a study of T-cell memory formation after mild COVID-19. CDR3 length: 17 amino acids. V lost 3 bases and J lost 0, with 15 bases in between. Per the germline V gene, CDR1 is SGDLS and CDR2 is YYNGEE. One entry per CDR3 protein results from TCRdb running MiXCR on the 5' RACE reads. Here the sample spans roughly 120,000 distinct CDR3 sequences, about 20% being singletons. The receptor was derived from a man aged 18 to 30 who had mild COVID-19 (a few samples of this study predate the infection). Cell type and time point are not known. The chain links TRBV9 to TRBJ2-2; D uncertain. What was sequenced was PBMCs or a T cell subset sorted from them (not recorded which). The CDR3 protein is CASSDKTDNTNTGELFF. CDR3 DNA: TGTGCCAGCAGCGACAAAACAGACAACACGAACACCGGGGAGCTGTTTTTT.